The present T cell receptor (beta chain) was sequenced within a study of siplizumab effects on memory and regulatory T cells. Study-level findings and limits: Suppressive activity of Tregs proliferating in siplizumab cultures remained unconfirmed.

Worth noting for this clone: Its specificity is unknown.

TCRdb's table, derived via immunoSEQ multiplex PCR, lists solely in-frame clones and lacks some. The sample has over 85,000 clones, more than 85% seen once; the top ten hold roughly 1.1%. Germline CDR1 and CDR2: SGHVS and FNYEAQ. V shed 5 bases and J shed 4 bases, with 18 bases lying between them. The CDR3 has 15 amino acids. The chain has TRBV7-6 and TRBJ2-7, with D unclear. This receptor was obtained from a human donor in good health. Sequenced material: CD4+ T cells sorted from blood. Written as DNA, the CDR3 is TGTGCCAGCAGCCCCCTAGGAACCCCCCAATACGAGCAGTACTTC. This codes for CASSPLGTPQYEQYF.